The table lists the clone carrying this TCR beta chain with a few counts. Its antigen is currently unknown. Looked up from germline, CDR1 is SGDLS and CDR2 is YYNGEE. The CDR3 extends over 15 amino acids. V shed 4 bases, J shed 2 bases, and the junction held 3 bases outside the gene matches. The sample comes from a study of shared clonotypes between healthy human individuals. Broader study findings: As a rule, naive subsets had a larger estimated richness than memory subsets. The four-donor shared clonotypes exceeded non-shared clonotypes in generation probability, with non-shared ones scoring lower. Among several donors, approximately 4.6% of naive CD4 clonotypes were found in common.

Produced via immunoSEQ multiplex PCR; TCRdb's table is partial and in-frame only. The table includes about 2.2 million clones, under 95% detected once. Terminally differentiated effector memory CD45RA+ cells were left out of the naive CD8 fraction, which was CD45RO-negative and positively selected for CCR7. The donor cohort consisted entirely of Caucasian adults residing in Nashville, Tennessee. Sequenced: naive CD8+ T cells from PBMCs. The TCR originated in a man between 18 and 29 years old in good health. Some clones in this sample may be carry-over from other donors' samples. The V and J genes are TRBV9 and TRBJ1-5, with TRBD1 matching over 10 bases. CDR3 nucleotides: TGTGCCAGCAGCCAGACAGGGGGCGGCAATCAGCCCCAGCATTTT. Translated, it gives CASSQTGGGNQPQHF.